One sample yielded the 8 T cell receptor beta chains listed below, sequenced in a study of blood T cell repertoires in COVID-19. Only in-frame clones appear in the TCRdb table, and some are missing; sequencing was by immunoSEQ multiplex PCR. The sample records 97,000 or so clones, approximately 80% being singletons. Sample: peripheral blood. The receptors here all came from a man aged 60-69 years with acute or convalescent COVID-19.

J is TRBJ1-2 and V is TRBV11-3; unclear D gene. The CDR3 spans 13 residues. From germline, CDR1 is SGHNT and CDR2 YENEEA. Trimming removed 1 base from V and 4 bases from J, with 7 bases in between. The CDR3 region has the DNA TGTGCCAGCAGCTTAGGGGAGGTCTATGGCTACACCTTC. It yields the protein CASSLGEVYGYTF.

V and J are TRBV28 and TRBJ2-5; the D gene is possibly TRBD1 (5 bases). The length of the CDR3 is 15 residues. Trimming stripped 7 bases from V and 1 base from J, with 16 bases between. Germline lookup yields CDR1 MDHEN and CDR2 SYDVKM. CDR3 loop: CASKGSATSQETQYF. Written as DNA, the CDR3 is TGTGCCAGCAAGGGGTCCGCGACTTCCCAAGAGACCCAGTACTTC.

The chain combines TRBV28 with TRBJ1-5; tentative D call: TRBD1 (5 bases). Trimming took off 2 bases at V and 1 base at J, with 12 bases between the two ends. Per germline, CDR1 MDHEN and CDR2 SYDVKM. CDR3 length: 16 amino acids. The CDR3 bases are TGTGCCAGCAGTTTAGTTGGGGCGGGAAGCAATCAGCCCCAGCATTTT. This codes for CASSLVGAGSNQPQHF.

This rearrangement joins TRBV7-9 to TRBJ2-3, with TRBD2 matching 11 bases. With V trimmed by 3 bases and J by 2 bases, 4 bases remained unmatched. Germline-derived CDR1 and CDR2 are SEHNR and FQNEAQ (reference sequence). This CDR3 spans 16 amino acids. CDR3 DNA: TGTGCCAGCAGCTTTCCTAGCGGGGGGCTCACAGATACGCAGTATTTT. It translates to CASSFPSGGLTDTQYF.

The chain has TRBV11-3 and TRBJ2-1; D perhaps matches TRBD2 (6 bases). Germline V gene lookup returns CDR1 SGHNT and CDR2 YENEEA. The CDR3 is 15 residues long. Trimming took 5 bases from V and 9 from J, leaving 20 bases between them. The CDR3 sequence is CASSPASMAGSEQFF. The CDR3, as DNA: TGTGCCAGCAGCCCAGCCTCGATGGCGGGATCTGAGCAGTTCTTC.

The chain is built from TRBV7-9 and TRBJ1-6; D is perhaps TRBD1 (5 bases). This CDR3 has 16 amino acids. V lost 4 bases, J lost 0 bases, and 10 bases lay in between. CDR1 is SEHNR and CDR2 is FQNEAQ in the germline V gene (reference sequence). The CDR3 region has the DNA TGTGCCAGCAGCTCCGACAGAACCTCCTATAATTCACCCCTCCACTTT. Protein product: CASSSDRTSYNSPLHF.

The J gene is TRBJ2-1, the V gene TRBV19; 9 nucleotides match TRBD1. V dropped 3 bases and J dropped 15; count of bases not matched to a gene: 6. This CDR3 is built from 12 residues. Germline CDR1 reads LNHDA; CDR2 reads SQIVND (reference sequence). CDR3 DNA sequence: TGTGCCAGTAGTATGGACAGGGGAAAGCTGTTCTTC. Protein product: CASSMDRGKLFF.

The chain links TRBV19 to TRBJ2-1, with 12 bases aligning to TRBD1. Germline lookup yields CDR1 LNHDA and CDR2 SQIVND (reference sequence). The CDR3 loop spans 13 amino acids. The CDR3: CVSRDRGLREQFF. The CDR3 DNA follows: TGTGTCTCCCGGGACAGGGGGCTTCGGGAGCAGTTCTTC.